What follows is one T cell receptor (beta chain) and its context. No antigen is known for it. V gave up 0 bases and J gave up 0 bases, with 12 bases separating them. The CDR3 runs 16 residues. Germline V gene data show CDR1 as MNHEY and CDR2 as SMNVEV (reference sequence). The data originate from a study of cytomegalovirus exposure and HLA in healthy donors. Study results and limitations: Later on, an analysis showed TCR association rates differing by HLA locus, with DRB1 the most and HLA-C the fewest. As was reported, the HLA-A and HLA-B alleles of most subjects were accurately predicted from TCR beta sequences.

With 60 Vbeta and 13 Jbeta primers, the PCR was carried out. In the study's own analysis: In a later analysis, 80 million to 100 million unique TCR beta chains included roughly 11 million shared by two or more donors. This table comes from immunoSEQ multiplex PCR, and its TCRdb copy is limited to in-frame clones, with some not included. V, J and clone size derive from that table, while D and trimming were established from the DNA sequence. Of roughly 130,000 clones in the sample, around three quarters were seen once. This chain connects TRBV27 to TRBJ2-7, with a possible D match to TRBD2 (6 bases). This sequence originates from a man aged 25-45 years in good health and CMV-seronegative. Sequences were obtained from PBMCs. CDR3 bases: TGTGCCAGCAGTTTATCACTAGCATTTAGCTCCTACGAGCAGTACTTC. It codes for CASSLSLAFSSYEQYF.